These T cell receptor beta chains were read from a single sample in a study of memory CD4+ T cells and cytomegalovirus serostatus. Generated by immunoSEQ multiplex PCR, the TCRdb table keeps only in-frame clones and is missing some. The sample lists about 61,000 clones, approximately 85% occurring once. Sequenced material: memory CD4+ T cells from blood. The receptors here all came from an adult in good health and CMV-seronegative. Both conserved end residues are part of each CDR3. D genes are given only for firm matches. Some rows have no size entry. The others give once, few or many, or a class for an expanded clone.

j_call clone_size d_call v_call cdr3_aa cdr3_nt
TRBJ2-5 - TRBD2 TRBV11-2 CASSLELAVQETQYF TGTGCCAGCAGCTTAGAGCTAGCGGTTCAAGAGACCCAGTACTTC
TRBJ1-1 - TRBD1 TRBV18 CASSRDRKNTEAFF TGTGCCAGCTCACGGGACAGAAAAAACACTGAAGCTTTCTTT
TRBJ2-2 - - TRBV7-8 CASSLQDPRSTGELFF TGTGCCAGCAGCTTACAGGATCCTCGAAGCACCGGGGAGCTGTTTTTT
TRBJ1-2 - TRBD1 TRBV27 CASTSRAGGLGYTF TGTGCCAGCACAAGCCGGGCAGGGGGTCTTGGCTACACCTTC
TRBJ1-6 - - TRBV15 CATSPRPEGSRNSPLHF TGTGCCACCAGCCCCCGGCCGGAGGGTTCACGGAATTCACCCCTCCACTTT
TRBJ2-2 once - TRBV28 CASLDGGLLSGELFF TGTGCCAGCTTGGATGGTGGGTTGTTATCCGGGGAGCTGTTTTTT
TRBJ1-3 - - TRBV7-8 CASSLATPWTANTIYF TGTGCCAGCAGCTTGGCTACCCCCTGGACAGCTAACACCATATATTTT
TRBJ1-2 few - TRBV6-1 CASSEGSGYGYTF TGTGCCAGCAGTGAAGGGTCGGGCTATGGCTACACCTTC
TRBJ2-3 - - TRBV29-1 CSSTVGAVDTQYF TGCAGCTCCACGGTGGGAGCGGTAGATACGCAGTATTTT
TRBJ1-3 - TRBD1 TRBV13 CASSPGDRGNTIYF TGTGCCAGCAGCCCGGGGGACAGGGGGAACACCATATATTTT
TRBJ1-6 - TRBD1 TRBV5-1 CASSPTGQGVRSPLHF TGCGCCAGCAGCCCCACTGGACAGGGTGTACGATCACCCCTCCACTTT
TRBJ1-1 few - TRBV7-3 CASSQLQGTEAFF TGTGCCAGCAGCCAACTGCAGGGGACTGAAGCTTTCTTT
TRBJ1-1 - - TRBV7-9 CASSMMASPNTEAFF TGTGCCAGCAGCATGATGGCCAGCCCGAACACTGAAGCTTTCTTT
TRBJ1-6 - - TRBV5-1 CASSLVVGPDSPLHF TGCGCCAGCAGCTTGGTAGTGGGTCCGGATTCACCCCTCCACTTT
TRBJ2-5 - - TRBV5-8 CASTSPFRGQETQYF TGTGCCAGCACCTCCCCTTTCCGGGGTCAAGAGACCCAGTACTTC
TRBJ1-3 few TRBD1 TRBV5-1 CASSGQGEGNTIYF TGCGCCAGCAGCGGACAGGGTGAGGGAAACACCATATATTTT
TRBJ2-7 - - TRBV18 CASSPPGAQGSTYEQYF TGTGCCAGCTCACCACCGGGAGCCCAGGGGAGTACCTACGAGCAGTACTTC
TRBJ1-1 - - TRBV21-1 CASRTGGNTEAFF TGTGCCAGCAGGACAGGGGGGAACACTGAAGCTTTCTTT
TRBJ2-1 - TRBD2 TRBV7-8 CASSLGLATNNEQFF TGTGCCAGCAGCTTAGGACTAGCGACCAACAATGAGCAGTTCTTC
TRBJ2-1 - - TRBV7-2 CASSLVATRGSYNEQFF TGTGCCAGCAGCTTAGTTGCCACCCGGGGATCCTACAATGAGCAGTTCTTC
TRBJ2-3 - - TRBV5-1 CASSLEGASTDTQYF TGCGCCAGCAGCTTGGAAGGAGCTAGCACAGATACGCAGTATTTT
TRBJ2-3 few TRBD2 TRBV7-3 CASSLSSGRFTDTQYF TGTGCCAGCAGCTTAAGTAGCGGGAGATTCACAGATACGCAGTATTTT
TRBJ2-2 - - TRBV15 CATSRDRRLDTGELFF TGTGCCACCAGCAGAGATCGAAGACTAGACACCGGGGAGCTGTTTTTT